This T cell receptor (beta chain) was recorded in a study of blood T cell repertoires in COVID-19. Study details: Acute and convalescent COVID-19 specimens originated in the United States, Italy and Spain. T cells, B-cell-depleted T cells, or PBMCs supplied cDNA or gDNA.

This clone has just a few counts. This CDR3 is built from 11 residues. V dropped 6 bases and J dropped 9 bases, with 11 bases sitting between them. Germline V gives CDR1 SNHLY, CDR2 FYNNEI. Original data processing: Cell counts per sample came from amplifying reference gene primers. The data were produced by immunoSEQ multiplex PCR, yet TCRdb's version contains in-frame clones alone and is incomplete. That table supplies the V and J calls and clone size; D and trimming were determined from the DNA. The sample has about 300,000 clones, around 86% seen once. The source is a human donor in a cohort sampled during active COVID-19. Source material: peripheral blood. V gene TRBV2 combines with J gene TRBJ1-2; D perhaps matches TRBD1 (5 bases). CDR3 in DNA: TGTGCCAGCAGGGCAGGGTTAAGCTACACCTTC. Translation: CASRAGLSYTF.